These 29 T cell receptor beta chains share one sample of origin, sequenced in a study of cytomegalovirus exposure and HLA in healthy donors. Amplification used 60 Vbeta primers and 13 Jbeta primers. Data came from immunoSEQ multiplex PCR; TCRdb stores just in-frame clones and leaves some out. The data contain about 160,000 clones, about four fifths of them singletons. Sequencing was performed on PBMCs. Every receptor here comes from a man aged 25 to 40 in good health and CMV-seronegative.

The chain links TRBV30 to TRBJ2-3; possible D gene TRBD2, 5 bases. This CDR3 has 13 amino acids. Germline CDR1 reads GTSNPN; CDR2 reads SVGIG (reference sequence). V was trimmed by 0 bases and J by 4 bases, leaving 8 bases between them. The DNA for the CDR3 is TGTGCCTGGAGTGTTAGAGGGCCAGATACGCAGTATTTT. Translating gives CAWSVRGPDTQYF.

The chain couples TRBV2 to TRBJ1-3, with D tentatively TRBD1 (5 bases). CDR1 and CDR2 (germline): SNHLY, FYNNEI. V was shortened by 8 bases and J by 4 bases, with 12 bases between the two germline ends. This CDR3 has 13 amino acids. CDR3 residues: CASRGEMGNTIYF. CDR3 DNA sequence: TGTGCCAGCCGGGGGGAAATGGGAAACACCATATATTTT.

This sequence joins TRBV30 and TRBJ2-5; TRBD1 is a possible D gene (5 bases). The ends were cut back, 3 bases at V and 1 base at J, with 9 bases in the middle. The CDR3 is 13 amino acids. CDR1 and CDR2 (germline): GTSNPN, SVGIG (reference sequence). The DNA of the CDR3 is TGTGCCTGGAGGACAGCTGTCCAAGAGACCCAGTACTTC. Protein: CAWRTAVQETQYF.

This clone was seen once. The chain couples TRBV5-1 to TRBJ2-5; 9 bases line up with TRBD1. Germline CDR1 is SGHRS and CDR2 is YFSETQ. This CDR3 is built from 16 residues. J was trimmed by 4 bases and V by 4 bases; bases with no gene match: 11. Written as DNA, the CDR3 is TGCGCCAGCAGCCTATACCGGGACAGGGTCCGAGAGACCCAGTACTTC. Translating it yields CASSLYRDRVRETQYF.

V usage is TRBV28 and J usage is TRBJ2-7, with D unclear. CDR1 MDHEN and CDR2 SYDVKM come from the germline V gene. Trimming removed 5 bases at V and 7 bases at J, with 15 bases between. The CDR3 is 13 residues long. The CDR3 sequence: CASSLLDLREQYF. CDR3 nucleotide sequence: TGTGCCAGCAGTCTCCTTGACTTAAGGGAGCAGTACTTC.

This clone has a single count. The rearrangement joins TRBV2 to TRBJ2-5; TRBD2 might be the D (5 bases). The germline V and J ends were trimmed by 2 bases and 2 bases, with 6 bases remaining between them. CDR1 and CDR2 from the germline V gene are SNHLY and FYNNEI. The CDR3 length is 13 residues. The CDR3 protein is CASSERGQETQYF. The DNA for the CDR3 is TGTGCCAGCAGTGAAAGAGGGCAAGAGACCCAGTACTTC.

This clone appeared a few times. The chain couples TRBV7-9 to TRBJ2-5; 10 nucleotides agree with TRBD2. The J segment lost 5 bases and the V segment lost 3 bases, leaving 6 bases of the junction unmatched. The germline V gene encodes CDR1 SEHNR and CDR2 FQNEAQ (reference sequence). This CDR3 is built from 15 residues. The CDR3 DNA sequence: TGTGCCAGCAGCTTTCCTAGCGGGAGTGGTGAGACCCAGTACTTC. Translated, it gives CASSFPSGSGETQYF.

The chain combines TRBV7-2 with TRBJ1-4, with a weak D call TRBD1 (6 bases). With 2 bases removed from V and 1 base from J, the gap between germline ends came to 8 bases. CDR1 SGHTA and CDR2 FQGNSA come from the germline V gene. The CDR3 has 15 amino acids. The CDR3 DNA follows: TGTGCCAGCAGCTTAAGCAGGGGAACTAATGAAAAACTGTTTTTT. Encoded protein: CASSLSRGTNEKLFF.

Note on this clone: This CDR3 is also generated by other DNA sequences in the sample. The chain employs TRBV5-4 and TRBJ2-1, with a tentative D call TRBD1 (5 bases). Germline V gene sequence: CDR1 SGHNT, CDR2 YYREEE (reference sequence). V lost 4 bases, J lost 7 bases, and 24 bases lay in between. The CDR3 is 17 residues long. CDR3 in DNA: TGTGCCAGCAGCCTACGGCCGACAGATTCGACATATAATGAGCAGTTCTTC. Amino acids: CASSLRPTDSTYNEQFF.

The chain carries TRBV7-2 and TRBJ1-2; D is perhaps TRBD1 (6 bases). This CDR3 has 14 amino acids. CDR1 SGHTA and CDR2 FQGNSA come from the germline V gene. Trimming took 1 base from V and 7 from J, leaving 13 bases between them. For the CDR3, the DNA is TGTGCCAGCAGCTTAGGTGGACAGATCGGTGGCTACACCTTC. As protein: CASSLGGQIGGYTF.

The V and J genes are TRBV18 and TRBJ1-6; possible D gene TRBD1, 6 bases. The CDR3 runs 15 residues. The ends were cut back, 3 bases at V and 7 bases at J, with 13 bases in the middle. CDR1 and CDR2 (germline): KGHSH, LQKENI. The CDR3 region has the DNA TGTGCCAGCTCACCGTTGGGGGCATTGAATTCACCCCTCCACTTT. As protein: CASSPLGALNSPLHF.

The chain employs TRBV9 and TRBJ2-1, with 12 bases lining up with TRBD1. The CDR3 sequence is 15 residues long. CDR1 is SGDLS and CDR2 is YYNGEE in the germline V gene. The J segment lost 7 bases and the V segment lost 3 bases, leaving 5 bases of the junction unmatched. The DNA of the CDR3 is TGTGCCAGCAGCGCCGGGACAGGGGGCCGGAATGAGCAGTTCTTC. Translating it yields CASSAGTGGRNEQFF. Variable domain in full (rest from reference TRBV9 and TRBJ2-1): DSGVTQTPKHLITATGQRVTLRCSPRSGDLSVYWYQQSLDQGLQFLIQYYNGEERAKGNILERFSAQQFPDLHSELNLSSLELGDSALYFCASSAGTGGRNEQFFGPGTRLTVL.

V and J are TRBV6-1 and TRBJ1-2; the D gene is possibly TRBD1 (6 bases). The CDR3 runs to 14 residues. Germline assignment: CDR1 MNHNS and CDR2 SASEGT. Trimming stripped 5 bases from V and 8 bases from J, with 18 bases between. The CDR3 nucleotides are TGTGCCAGCAGTCCTCCCGGGGGGCTCGGGGGCTACACCTTC. This encodes CASSPPGGLGGYTF.

The V and J genes are TRBV9 and TRBJ2-7; 9 bases fit TRBD2. J was trimmed by 3 bases and V by 0 bases; bases with no gene match: 10. Germline V gene lookup returns CDR1 SGDLS and CDR2 YYNGEE. The length of the CDR3 is 17 residues. The chain's CDR3 is CASSVGNSGRIFYEQYF. The CDR3 nucleotides are TGTGCCAGCAGCGTAGGGAATAGCGGGAGAATTTTCTACGAGCAGTACTTC. Supplemented by reference TRBV9 and TRBJ2-7, the full variable domain reads DSGVTQTPKHLITATGQRVTLRCSPRSGDLSVYWYQQSLDQGLQFLIQYYNGEERAKGNILERFSAQQFPDLHSELNLSSLELGDSALYFCASSVGNSGRIFYEQYFGPGTRLTVT.

The J gene is TRBJ2-7, the V gene TRBV5-6, with 10 bases that match TRBD2. The germline CDR1 and CDR2 sequences are SGHDT and YYEEEE. The CDR3 loop spans 16 amino acids. The J segment lost 4 bases and the V segment lost 4 bases, leaving 11 bases of the junction unmatched. The CDR3 spells CASSPGWLAGVYEQYF. In nucleotides, the CDR3 is TGTGCCAGCAGCCCCGGCTGGCTAGCGGGAGTGTACGAGCAGTACTTC.

This chain connects TRBV7-9 to TRBJ2-7, with a weak D call TRBD1 (5 bases). Germline CDR1 and CDR2: SEHNR and FQNEAQ (reference sequence). This CDR3 comprises 14 residues. Trimming cost V 5 bases and J 4 bases, with 15 bases left between them. The CDR3 loop reads CASSAYQGWYEQYF. As DNA, the CDR3 is TGTGCCAGCAGCGCCTACCAGGGTTGGTACGAGCAGTACTTC.

The V call is TRBV25-1, the J call TRBJ1-5, with a weak D call TRBD1 (5 bases). The V gene's germline CDR1 is MGHDK and CDR2 SYGVNS. Trimming cost V 3 bases and J 2 bases, with 17 bases left between them. The CDR3 consists of 17 residues. CDR3 nucleotide sequence: TGTGCCAGCAGTGACCATCAGGGAATGGATGGCAATCAGCCCCAGCATTTT. As protein: CASSDHQGMDGNQPQHF.

The V gene is TRBV28, the J gene TRBJ1-2, with D uncertain. Germline V gives CDR1 MDHEN, CDR2 SYDVKM. The CDR3 spans 15 residues. V lost 1 base to trimming and J lost 3 bases, with 12 bases between them. CDR3 sequence: CASSLSPARDYGYTF. In DNA, the CDR3 is TGTGCCAGCAGTTTATCCCCGGCGCGGGACTATGGCTACACCTTC.

This clone was found once. The chain recombines TRBV5-1 with TRBJ2-5; tentative D call: TRBD2 (5 bases). V was clipped by 5 bases and J by 5 bases, with 16 bases between them. The CDR3 is 14 residues long. Germline V gene sequence: CDR1 SGHRS, CDR2 YFSETQ. The CDR3 loop is CASRPQRLGETQYF. CDR3 in DNA: TGCGCCAGCAGACCACAGCGGCTCGGGGAGACCCAGTACTTC.

The chain uses TRBV9 and TRBJ2-1; D remains ambiguous. V shed 1 base and J shed 9 bases, with 8 bases lying between them. Germline assignment: CDR1 SGDLS and CDR2 YYNGEE. This CDR3 has 12 amino acids. CDR3 amino acids: CASSVNQAEQFF. CDR3 in DNA: TGTGCCAGCAGCGTAAATCAGGCTGAGCAGTTCTTC.

The V gene is TRBV29-1, the J gene TRBJ2-7, with 8 bases identical to TRBD1. This CDR3 comprises 11 residues. V was pared by 5 bases and J by 6 bases, with 3 bases of the junction left unmatched. Germline V gives CDR1 SQVTM, CDR2 ANQGSEA. CDR3 protein: CSVLRGLEQYF. In nucleotides, the CDR3 is TGCAGCGTTCTCAGGGGGCTCGAGCAGTACTTC.

V is TRBV5-6 and J is TRBJ2-7, with D perhaps matching TRBD2 (5 bases). The germline V gene has CDR1 SGHDT and CDR2 YYEEEE. The CDR3 runs 15 residues. V lost 2 bases and J 7 bases, leaving 19 bases between the germline ends. The CDR3 here is CASSFIRREPGEQYF. The CDR3, as DNA: TGTGCCAGCAGCTTTATCCGACGAGAGCCGGGGGAGCAGTACTTC.

The chain links TRBV5-6 to TRBJ1-5; D is perhaps TRBD1 (5 bases). Germline loops: CDR1 SGHDT, CDR2 YYEEEE. Trimming removed 0 bases from V and 5 bases from J, with 15 bases in between. The CDR3 covers 16 residues. In DNA form, the CDR3 reads TGTGCCAGCAGCTTGGCGGGGGGTCCCTTCGATCAGCCCCAGCATTTT. As protein: CASSLAGGPFDQPQHF.

The genes are TRBV5-1 and TRBJ2-1; the D gene is possibly TRBD1 (5 bases). This CDR3 spans 16 amino acids. Per germline, CDR1 SGHRS and CDR2 YFSETQ. Trimming pared 1 base from V and 0 bases from J, leaving 11 bases between. The CDR3 sequence is CASSLIPGPSYNEQFF. The DNA of the CDR3 is TGCGCCAGCAGCTTGATCCCAGGGCCCTCCTACAATGAGCAGTTCTTC.

The CDR3 protein is CASSMDRQETQYF. In nucleotides, the CDR3 is TGTGCCAGCAGTATGGACAGACAAGAGACCCAGTACTTC. The chain employs TRBV27 and TRBJ2-5, with a tentative D call TRBD1 (6 bases). V dropped 5 bases and J dropped 2 bases, with 9 bases sitting between them. CDR1 is MNHEY and CDR2 is SMNVEV in the germline V gene (reference sequence). The CDR3 length is 13 residues.

The rearrangement uses TRBV4-3 and TRBJ2-5; 8 bases map to TRBD1. Germline V gene data show CDR1 as LGHNA and CDR2 as YSLEER. J lost 5 bases, V lost 4 bases, and 12 bases had no gene match. The CDR3 is 16 residues long. The CDR3 sequence is CASSLTFQGAGETQYF. CDR3 coding DNA: TGCGCCAGCAGCCTCACATTTCAGGGGGCGGGCGAGACCCAGTACTTC.

V is TRBV28 and J is TRBJ1-1, with 7 bases aligning to TRBD1. V trimming: 4 bases; J trimming: 10 bases; junction bases outside the gene matches: 9. CDR1 and CDR2 (germline): MDHEN, SYDVKM. There are 13 residues in the CDR3. CDR3 coding DNA: TGTGCCAGCAGTTCCCCCGACAGGGTATTAGCTTTCTTT. The encoded protein is CASSSPDRVLAFF.

The count of this clone is one. The chain combines TRBV7-2 with TRBJ1-2, with TRBD1 as a possible D gene (5 bases). Germline CDR1 is SGHTA and CDR2 is FQGNSA. The CDR3 spans 17 residues. V gave up 1 base and J gave up 0 bases, with 15 bases separating them. CDR3 nucleotide sequence: TGTGCCAGCAGCTTAGTAGTTAGGACAACTGCTAACTATGGCTACACCTTC. Protein: CASSLVVRTTANYGYTF.

Remarks on this clone: At one end, the junction sequence differs from germline, possibly due to a read error. J is TRBJ2-5 and V is TRBV29-1, with D perhaps TRBD1 or TRBD2 (7 bases each). The CDR3 loop spans 15 amino acids. Germline loops: CDR1 SQVTM, CDR2 ANQGSEA. This CDR3 reads CSVEAGQKGVGTQYF. Written as DNA, the CDR3 is TGCAGCGTCGAAGCGGGACAGAAGGGAGTGGGGACCCAGTACTTC. Combining the CDR3 with reference TRBV29-1 and TRBJ2-5 gives the whole variable domain SAVISQKPSRDICQRGTSLTIQCQVDSQVTMMFWYRQQPGQSLTLIATANQGSEATYESGFVIDKFPISRPNLTFSTLTVSNMSPEDSSIYLCSVEAGQKGVGTQYFGPGTRLLVL.